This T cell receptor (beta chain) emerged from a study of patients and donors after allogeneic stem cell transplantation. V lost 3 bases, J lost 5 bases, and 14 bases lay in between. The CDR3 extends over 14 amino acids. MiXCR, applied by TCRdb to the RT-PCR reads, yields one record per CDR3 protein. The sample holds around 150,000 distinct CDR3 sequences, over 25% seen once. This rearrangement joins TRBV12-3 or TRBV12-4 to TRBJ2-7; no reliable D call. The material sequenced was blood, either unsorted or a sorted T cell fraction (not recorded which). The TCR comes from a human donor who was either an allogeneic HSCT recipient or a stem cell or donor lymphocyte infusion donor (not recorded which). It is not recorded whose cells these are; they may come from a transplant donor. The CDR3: CASSFFGGLDEQYF. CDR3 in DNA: TGTGCCAGCAGTTTTTTTGGCGGTTTGGACGAGCAGTACTTC.